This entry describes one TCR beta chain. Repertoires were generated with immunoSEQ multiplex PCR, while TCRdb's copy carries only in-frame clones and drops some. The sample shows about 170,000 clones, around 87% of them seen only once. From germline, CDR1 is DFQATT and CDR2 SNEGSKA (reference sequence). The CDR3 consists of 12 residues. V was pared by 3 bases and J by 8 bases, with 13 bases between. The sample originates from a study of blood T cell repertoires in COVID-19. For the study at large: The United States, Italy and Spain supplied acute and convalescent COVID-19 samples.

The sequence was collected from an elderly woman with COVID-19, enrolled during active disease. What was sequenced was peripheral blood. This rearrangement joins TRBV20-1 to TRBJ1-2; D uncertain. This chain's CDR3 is CSASQPARGYTF. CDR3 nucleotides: TGCAGTGCTAGTCAGCCCGCTAGGGGCTACACCTTC.